Each of the 10 T cell receptor beta chains below was sequenced from the same sample in a study of blood T cell repertoires in COVID-19. Sequenced by immunoSEQ multiplex PCR; TCRdb stores in-frame clones only, minus some. Altogether about 220,000 clones are present, about four fifths being singletons, with the ten largest covering 2% to 2.5%. The sequencing sample was made of peripheral blood. Receptors originate from a woman aged 55-75 years with acute or convalescent COVID-19.

Here the CDR3 DNA reads TGTGCCAGCAGTGAATATAGCGGCACTGAAGCTTTCTTT. Its translation: CASSEYSGTEAFF. The chain uses TRBV25-1 and TRBJ1-1; D is unresolved. This CDR3 is built from 13 residues. Trimming took off 0 bases at V and 4 bases at J, with 6 bases between the two ends. The germline V gene has CDR1 MGHDK and CDR2 SYGVNS. Full variable domain (rest looked up from reference TRBV25-1 and TRBJ1-1): EADIYQTPRYLVIGTGKKITLECSQTMGHDKMYWYQQDPGMELHLIHYSYGVNSTEKGDLSSESTVSRIRTEHFPLTLESARPSHTSQYLCASSEYSGTEAFFGQGTRLTVV.

J is TRBJ1-6 and V is TRBV21-1; the D call TRBD1 from the table was never checked on the DNA. TRBV21-1 represents a pseudogene. This CDR3 has 18 amino acids. CDR3 amino acids: CASSKRPELRQGYSPLHF. CDR3 nucleotides: TGTGCCAGCAGCAAGCGTCCCGAACTCAGACAGGGTTATTCACCCCTCCACTTT.

This clone was recorded once. V is TRBV30 and J is TRBJ2-1; 7 bases are a match to TRBD2. This CDR3 spans 16 amino acids. The V gene's germline CDR1 is GTSNPN and CDR2 SVGIG (reference sequence). Trimming took 0 bases from V and 0 from J; bases not matched to a gene: 5. CDR3 region: CAWSVLRGSSYNEQFF. The CDR3 DNA sequence: TGTGCCTGGAGTGTACTTCGCGGGAGCTCCTACAATGAGCAGTTCTTC. The full variable domain, with the rest looked up from reference TRBV30 and TRBJ2-1, is SQTIHQWPATLVQPVGSPLSLECTVEGTSNPNLYWYRQAAGRGLQLLFYSVGIGQISSEVPQNLSASRPQDRQFILSSKKLLLSDSGFYLCAWSVLRGSSYNEQFFGPGTRLTVL.

V is TRBV9 and J is TRBJ2-1, with D tentatively TRBD1 (5 bases). Trimming removed 0 bases from V and 5 bases from J, with 6 bases in between. The germline V gene encodes CDR1 SGDLS and CDR2 YYNGEE. This CDR3 spans 13 amino acids. The CDR3 spells CASSVGTNNEQFF. As DNA, the CDR3 is TGTGCCAGCAGCGTAGGGACAAACAATGAGCAGTTCTTC.

The J gene is TRBJ2-7, the V gene TRBV18, with TRBD1 identical over 7 bases. Per germline, CDR1 KGHSH and CDR2 LQKENI. The CDR3 extends over 15 amino acids. The V gene end was trimmed by 0 bases and the J gene end by 0 bases; junction bases not matched to a gene: 2. CDR3 amino acids: CASSPPNRGSYEQYF. CDR3 coding DNA: TGTGCCAGCTCACCACCGAACAGGGGCTCCTACGAGCAGTACTTC.

The CDR3 sequence is CSVSQGAGNTIYF. CDR3 in DNA: TGCAGCGTTTCACAGGGGGCTGGAAACACCATATATTTT. The chain is built from TRBV29-1 and TRBJ1-3; 8 bases are shared with TRBD1. V lost 5 bases to trimming and J lost 2 bases; unmatched junction nucleotides: 2. The CDR3 is 13 residues long. Germline values: CDR1 SQVTM, CDR2 ANQGSEA.

As for this clone: The same CDR3 is also encoded by other DNA sequences in this sample. The chain uses TRBV6-5 and TRBJ1-1; D unclear. CDR1 is MNHEY and CDR2 is SVGAGI in the germline V gene. V was trimmed by 2 bases and J by 4 bases, leaving 8 bases between them. This CDR3 comprises 13 residues. Written as DNA, the CDR3 is TGTGCCAGCAGTTACGGACGGGGCACTGAAGCTTTCTTT. Residues: CASSYGRGTEAFF.

The CDR3 coding sequence is TGCGCCAGCAGCTACTATTCGACAGGGGCGAGCACCGGGGAGCTGTTTTTT. Protein sequence: CASSYYSTGASTGELFF. The V call is TRBV5-1, the J call TRBJ2-2; TRBD1 aligns across 8 bases. The V gene's germline CDR1 is SGHRS and CDR2 YFSETQ. With V trimmed by 3 bases and J by 4 bases, 11 bases remained unmatched. The length of the CDR3 is 17 residues.

This chain uses TRBV28 with TRBJ2-7; 7 bases are a match to TRBD1. CDR3 size: 15 residues. Germline trimming cut 5 bases from V and 0 bases from J; bases unmatched to any gene: 7. Looked up from germline, CDR1 is MDHEN and CDR2 is SYDVKM. Here the CDR3 DNA reads TGTGCCAGCAGTCGACCCTGGGACAGCTCCTACGAGCAGTACTTC. Its translation is CASSRPWDSSYEQYF.

This chain links TRBV5-8 with TRBJ2-4; 9 bases map to TRBD1. V shed 4 bases, J shed 8 bases, and the junction held 4 bases outside the gene matches. This CDR3 comprises 13 residues. CDR1 SGHTS and CDR2 YDEGEE come from the germline V gene. The CDR3 DNA is TGTGCCAGCAGCACGGGACAGGGAGACATTCAGTACTTC. The encoded protein is CASSTGQGDIQYF.